One and the same sample provided the 14 T cell receptor beta chains below, sequenced in a study of T cell repertoires in cytomegalovirus infection. One entry per CDR3 protein, called by TCRdb with MiXCR from the reads. This table holds almost 550,000 distinct CDR3 sequences, more than 15% found once. Sequencing was performed on CD8+ T cells from PBMCs. The source of these receptors is a human donor in good health (CMV status not recorded). Some clones in this sample may be carry-over from other donors' samples.

This clonotype came up a few times. The chain joins TRBV5-1 to TRBJ2-3; 7 bases line up with TRBD1. V shed 2 bases, J shed 1 base, and the junction held 4 bases outside the gene matches. The CDR3 consists of 15 residues. CDR1 is SGHRS, CDR2 YFSETQ, per germline. CDR3 nucleotide sequence: TGCGCCAGCAGCTTACAGGGGCCCCGCACAGATACGCAGTATTTT. Translation: CASSLQGPRTDTQYF.

This clonotype was seen many times. The rearrangement uses TRBV28 and TRBJ2-1, with 11 bases identical to TRBD2. V lost 5 bases, J lost 2 bases, and 8 bases stayed unmatched. The length of the CDR3 is 17 residues. CDR1 and CDR2 (germline): MDHEN, SYDVKM. The CDR3 DNA is TGTGCCAGCAGTACTGGACTAGCGGGTATAACCTACAATGAGCAGTTCTTC. It is translated as CASSTGLAGITYNEQFF.

In this sample, this clonotype turned up a few times. This chain uses TRBV12-5 with TRBJ1-2; D perhaps matches TRBD1 (5 bases). The germline V and J ends were trimmed by 7 bases and 4 bases, with 22 bases remaining between them. Germline CDR1 is LGHNT and CDR2 is FRNRAP. There are 16 residues in the CDR3. The CDR3 loop reads CASAPEPTDGFYGYTF. CDR3 coding DNA: TGTGCTAGTGCCCCGGAACCGACAGACGGCTTCTATGGCTACACCTTC.

The chain joins TRBV20-1 to TRBJ1-1; no firm D call. CDR1 DFQATT and CDR2 SNEGSKA come from the germline V gene (reference sequence). This CDR3 region has 12 residues. The V end lost 6 bases, the J end lost 1 base, and 9 bases lay between the germline ends. The CDR3 loop reads CSALEWNTEAFF. DNA of the CDR3: TGCAGTGCCCTCGAATGGAACACTGAAGCTTTCTTT.

A remark on this clonotype: A much larger clone sits a single nucleotide away, making a read error possible. The conserved final phenylalanine or tryptophan is absent from the CDR3, which likely points to a read error. This sequence joins TRBV4-1 and TRBJ2-7, with TRBD1 identical over 11 bases. CDR3 length: 15 amino acids. Germline CDR1 reads MGHRA; CDR2 reads YSYEKL. The junction had 1 base not matched to a gene; V was cut back by 0 bases and J by 3 bases. In nucleotides, the CDR3 is TGCGCCAGCAGCCAAGAGGGACAGGGGGGCTACGAGCAGTACTTA. This encodes CASSQEGQGGYEQYL.

V usage is TRBV5-6 and J usage is TRBJ2-7; the match to TRBD2 covers 7 bases. Germline CDR1 is SGHDT and CDR2 is YYEEEE. J lost 4 bases, V lost 5 bases, and 9 bases had no gene match. This CDR3 has 14 residues. Here the CDR3 reads CASRRKSGKYEQYF. For the CDR3, the DNA is TGTGCCAGCAGACGAAAAAGCGGGAAGTACGAGCAGTACTTC.

This clonotype appeared many times. The chain joins TRBV7-6 to TRBJ2-3; D possibly corresponds to TRBD1 (6 bases). The germline gives CDR1 SGHVS, CDR2 FNYEAQ. This CDR3 is 16 amino acids long. V was clipped by 5 bases and J by 2 bases, with 17 bases between them. The CDR3 DNA is TGTGCCAGCAGCCCCGGGACAACAACTTACACAGATACGCAGTATTTT. It codes for CASSPGTTTYTDTQYF.

This clonotype was observed at least ten times. This chain connects TRBV12-3 or TRBV12-4 to TRBJ2-4; TRBD2 might be the D (5 bases). The CDR3 is 17 residues long. V was pared by 0 bases and J by 6 bases, with 18 bases between. The CDR3 bases are TGTGCCAGCAGTTTAGCGGCCCGTCCGGACTCTGGAAACATTCAGTACTTC. Amino acid sequence: CASSLAARPDSGNIQYF.

The rearrangement links TRBV12-5 to TRBJ2-7; D not resolved. Trimming removed 5 bases from V and 6 bases from J, with 11 bases in between. The CDR3 contains 12 residues. Germline V gene lookup returns CDR1 LGHNT and CDR2 FRNRAP. CDR3 loop: CASGPQRLEQYF. In nucleotides, the CDR3 is TGTGCTAGTGGTCCCCAGCGACTCGAGCAGTACTTC.

This clonotype was recorded many times. This chain links TRBV7-9 with TRBJ2-1; 14 bases fit TRBD2. The junction had 11 bases not matched to a gene; V was cut back by 5 bases and J by 8 bases. The length of the CDR3 is 17 residues. Germline V gives CDR1 SEHNR, CDR2 FQNEAQ (reference sequence). CDR3 region: CASSPKTSGRDTDEQFF. Written as DNA, the CDR3 is TGTGCCAGCAGCCCGAAGACTAGCGGGAGGGATACAGATGAGCAGTTCTTC.

This clonotype occurred many times. This sequence joins TRBV9 and TRBJ1-6; 9 bases line up with TRBD1. The V gene's germline CDR1 is SGDLS and CDR2 YYNGEE. Trimming at V came to 3 bases and at J to 6 bases, leaving 4 bases not matched to a gene. The CDR3 has 15 amino acids. The CDR3 is CASSEEDRGNSPLHF. CDR3 nucleotide sequence: TGTGCCAGCAGCGAGGAGGACAGGGGTAATTCACCCCTCCACTTT.

This clonotype was counted ten times or more. The chain links TRBV6-6 to TRBJ1-3, with D perhaps matching TRBD1 (5 bases). CDR1 is MNHNY and CDR2 is SVGAGI in the germline V gene (reference sequence). The CDR3 is 16 residues long. Deletions cut 2 bases from V and 0 bases from J, with 11 bases between. CDR3 sequence reads: CASSYRGLSSGNTIYF. For the CDR3, the DNA is TGTGCCAGCAGTTACAGGGGACTATCCTCTGGAAACACCATATATTTT.

The chain links TRBV7-6 to TRBJ1-5; the D is unclear. The CDR3 runs 12 residues. CDR1 is SGHVS and CDR2 is FNYEAQ in the germline V gene. V was pared by 1 base and J by 10 bases, with 8 bases between. CDR3: CASSLGVHPQHF. Here the CDR3 DNA reads TGTGCCAGCAGCTTAGGTGTTCATCCCCAGCATTTT.

This clonotype has at least ten counts. This chain uses TRBV27 with TRBJ2-1, with D possibly matching TRBD1 (5 bases). Trimming stripped 6 bases from V and 1 base from J, with 10 bases between. Looked up from germline, CDR1 is MNHEY and CDR2 is SMNVEV (reference sequence). The CDR3 is 14 amino acids. The CDR3 is CASSSSGSYNEQFF. The CDR3 DNA sequence: TGTGCCAGCAGCTCCTCAGGGTCCTACAATGAGCAGTTCTTC.